What follows is one T cell receptor (beta chain) and its context. Only a few counts were recorded for this clone. What this receptor recognizes is not known. Base-call qualities are not available, and no considerably larger clone is one nucleotide away. No patient had received any treatment before thyroid surgery. Patient clinical samples collected from about 2012 to 2019 were retrospectively analysed using T-cell receptor beta sequencing. The data derive from a study of metastatic and nonmetastatic thyroid tumors (TCRdb year 2020). About the study as a whole: Repertoires from peripheral blood and from tumor or nodule tissue samples of malignant and benign thyroid patients were compared.

For CDR1 and CDR2, the germline V gene (reference sequence) lists LNHDA and SQIVND. The CDR3 starts with the cysteine, ends with the phenylalanine, and has 14 residues. Only the CDR3 region is kept as DNA, spanning 42 bases read in frame from base 1. The junction carries 9 bases between V and J, which are trimmed by 4 bases and 1 base respectively. Libraries were made using PCR. Sequencing was carried out with an Illumina HiSeq 4000. High-throughput sequencing was used to profile the CDR3 region of the TCR beta-chain in every patient. In the original analysis: The researchers built a classifier to tell apart papillary thyroid cancer patients with distant metastasis, based on CDR3 differences among clinicopathological groups. Repertoire diversity was assessed with the Shannon index, and tumor-blood repertoire similarity with the Morisita-Horn index. Clones were called with MiXCR by TCRdb after fastp trimmed the public reads at Q25, and only in-frame beta chains were retained. V and J calls and clone size were set by TCRdb, not the authors. This sample lists under 5,000 clones; less than 25% were detected once. Less than 40% of the sample lies in the top ten.

Beyond this particular receptor, the publication reports: In both blood and tumor samples, malignant tumors were reported to have significantly higher TCR beta diversity than benign nodules.

This TCR came from a male donor with papillary thyroid cancer or a benign thyroid nodule (not recorded which). Some clones in this sample may be carry-over from other donors' samples. The sequence is built from TRBV19 and TRBJ2-3; TRBD1 might be the D gene, on 5 matching bases. Sequenced material: tumor tissue. The bases read TGTGCCAGTAGTACCATACAGGGCACAGATACGCAGTATTTT. This codes for CASSTIQGTDTQYF.